These 32 T cell receptor beta chains share one sample of origin, sequenced in a study of spatial heterogeneity in lung cancer. TCRdb processed the 5' RACE reads anew with MiXCR; each CDR3 protein has one entry. The profile covers around 24,000 distinct CDR3 sequences, with roughly 12% appearing a single time and under 30% taken by the ten largest. Stated time point: sample taken at primary tumor resection. Whole RNA, which was extracted from tumor, nontumor lung tissue or frozen PBMC, was sequenced without any cell sorting. The material sequenced was PBMCs, taken at surgery. These receptor sequences come from a female donor with early-stage non-small cell lung cancer.

At least ten counts were recorded for this clonotype. The V gene is TRBV4-1, the J gene TRBJ2-2; no clear D. Trimming cost V 5 bases and J 6 bases, with 10 bases left between them. The germline gives CDR1 MGHRA, CDR2 YSYEKL. The CDR3 covers 13 residues. CDR3 in amino acids: CASSSSRAGELFF. DNA for the CDR3: TGCGCCAGCAGCTCTTCTCGGGCCGGGGAGCTGTTTTTT.

This clonotype was seen repeatedly, ten times or more. For the CDR3, the DNA is TGTGCCAGCAGTGCCGGGGGCGAGCAGTACGTC. This gives the protein CASSAGGEQYV. The V gene is TRBV12-3 or TRBV12-4, the J gene TRBJ2-7, with a possible D match to TRBD2 (6 bases). The V end lost 5 bases, the J end lost 6 bases, and 8 bases lay between the germline ends. The CDR3 contains 11 residues.

The chain combines TRBV20-1 with TRBJ2-1; 11 nucleotides agree with TRBD2. Germline CDR1 reads DFQATT; CDR2 reads SNEGSKA (reference sequence). This CDR3 contains 17 residues. The trim removed 5 bases at V and 7 bases at J, leaving 16 bases unmatched. The CDR3 bases are TGCAGTGCTCCAGGGGATTTAGCTAGCGGGAGGAGTAATGAGCAGTTCTTC. Its translation is CSAPGDLASGRSNEQFF.

This clonotype has only a few counts. The J gene is TRBJ2-3, the V gene TRBV20-1; 8 nucleotides line up with TRBD2. This CDR3 has 15 amino acids. Germline V gives CDR1 DFQATT, CDR2 SNEGSKA (reference sequence). Trimming at V came to 3 bases and at J to 0 bases, leaving 5 bases not matched to a gene. Here the CDR3 reads CSASAGGSSTDTQYF. CDR3 coding DNA: TGCAGTGCTAGCGCGGGAGGATCTAGCACAGATACGCAGTATTTT.

Relative to its sample, this clonotype is medium-sized (0.01 to 0.1%). The chain has TRBV25-1 and TRBJ2-7, with 8 bases matching TRBD2. The germline V gene encodes CDR1 MGHDK and CDR2 SYGVNS. The ends lost 3 bases at V and 3 bases at J; junction bases unmatched: 7. The CDR3 is made up of 15 amino acids. CDR3 sequence (DNA): TGTGCCAGCAGTGATCTTGGCGGGAGGTACTACGAGCAGTACTTC. As protein: CASSDLGGRYYEQYF.

This clonotype came up many times. The V and J genes are TRBV6-5 and TRBJ2-7; no reliable D call. This CDR3 is built from 13 residues. Trimming pared 2 bases from V and 6 bases from J, leaving 11 bases between. Germline values: CDR1 MNHEY, CDR2 SVGAGI. Here the CDR3 reads CASSYGYGVEQYF. Written as DNA, the CDR3 is TGTGCCAGCAGTTACGGTTATGGGGTCGAGCAGTACTTC.

There are a few counts of this clonotype. This sequence joins TRBV28 and TRBJ2-7, with no clear D. Trimming took 6 bases from V and 3 from J, leaving 21 bases between them. Germline V gene data show CDR1 as MDHEN and CDR2 as SYDVKM. The CDR3 consists of 16 residues. The CDR3, as DNA: TGTGCCAGCAGCCTATTGGACGCGAGCCCCTTCTACGAGCAGTACTTC. Encoded protein: CASSLLDASPFYEQYF. Drawing the rest from reference TRBV28 and TRBJ2-7, the complete variable domain is DVKVTQSSRYLVKRTGEKVFLECVQDMDHENMFWYRQDPGLGLRLIYFSYDVKMKEKGDIPEGYSVSREKKERFSLILESASTNQTSMYLCASSLLDASPFYEQYFGPGTRLTVT.

The CDR3 sequence is CASSQQPGIRVGGSNEKLFF. The CDR3 DNA reads as TGTGCCAGCAGCCAACAACCCGGAATCAGGGTAGGGGGGTCTAATGAAAAACTGTTTTTT. The chain links TRBV4-2 to TRBJ1-4, with D perhaps TRBD1 (6 bases). Germline V CDR1 and CDR2: LGHNA, YNFKEQ. Trimming took off 2 bases at V and 3 bases at J, with 25 bases between the two ends. This CDR3 contains 20 residues.

This clonotype was seen many times. The chain carries TRBV3-1 and TRBJ1-2, with D maybe TRBD1 (5 bases). Germline CDR1 is LGHDT and CDR2 is YNNKEL (reference sequence). V was clipped by 3 bases and J by 4 bases, with 6 bases between them. This CDR3 region has 12 residues. CDR3 loop: CASSQGPYGYTF. The CDR3 coding sequence is TGTGCCAGCAGCCAGGGACCCTATGGCTACACCTTC.

This clonotype was recorded at least ten times. The rearrangement uses TRBV27 and TRBJ2-7, with 9 bases identical to TRBD2. Germline CDR1 is MNHEY and CDR2 is SMNVEV (reference sequence). V dropped 4 bases and J dropped 3; count of bases not matched to a gene: 7. This CDR3 region has 15 residues. The CDR3 sequence: CASSSAGGPNYEQYF. The CDR3 DNA is TGTGCCAGCAGTTCCGCGGGAGGGCCTAACTACGAGCAGTACTTC.

This clonotype was found many times. V and J are TRBV7-3 and TRBJ2-7, with D tentatively TRBD1 (6 bases). This CDR3 region has 14 residues. The V gene's germline CDR1 is SGHTA and CDR2 FQGTGA. The V and J ends lost 5 bases and 2 bases respectively, with 13 bases between them. This CDR3 reads CASSQAGVPYEQYF. CDR3 sequence (DNA): TGTGCCAGCAGCCAAGCAGGGGTACCCTACGAGCAGTACTTC.

The J gene is TRBJ2-7, the V gene TRBV27, with D perhaps TRBD2 (5 bases). This CDR3 has 14 amino acids. CDR1 is MNHEY, CDR2 SMNVEV, per germline (reference sequence). Trimming shortened V by 2 bases and J by 2 bases, and 10 bases separated the two germline ends. This chain's CDR3 is CASSLRPTTYEQYF. The CDR3, as DNA: TGTGCCAGCAGTTTAAGACCGACTACCTACGAGCAGTACTTC.

This clonotype was recorded many times. The rearrangement uses TRBV3-1 and TRBJ2-7, with TRBD1 matching over 7 bases. The CDR3 consists of 14 residues. The trim removed 4 bases at V and 6 bases at J, leaving 9 bases unmatched. Germline V lookup: CDR1 LGHDT, CDR2 YNNKEL (reference sequence). DNA for the CDR3: TGTGCCAGCAGCCCTCTCGAGGGGGCAGGCGAGCAGTACTTC. It codes for CASSPLEGAGEQYF.

Many counts were recorded for this clonotype. V is TRBV29-1 and J is TRBJ2-7; the match to TRBD1 covers 9 bases. In germline, CDR1 is SQVTM, CDR2 ANQGSEA. The V gene end was trimmed by 5 bases and the J gene end by 6 bases; junction bases not matched to a gene: 20. This CDR3 spans 17 amino acids. CDR3: CSVKAVSGTGLSLEQYF. CDR3 coding DNA: TGCAGCGTTAAGGCTGTCTCGGGGACAGGGCTTTCCCTCGAGCAGTACTTC.

Note on this clonotype: This may be a read error: a much more frequent sequence differs by one nucleotide. The gene calls are TRBV6-5 and TRBJ2-6, with D perhaps TRBD1 (7 bases). CDR3 length: 17 residues. Looked up from germline, CDR1 is MNHEY and CDR2 is SVGAGI. Trimming shortened V by 7 bases and J by 8 bases, and 24 bases separated the two germline ends. In DNA, the CDR3 is TGTGCCAGCACCTATACACAGGGGAGGTCCGGGACCAACGTCCTGACTTTC. Its protein product is CASTYTQGRSGTNVLTF.

This clonotype was found once. This sequence may be a read error, since a much larger clone differs from it by one base. This chain links TRBV12-3 or TRBV12-4 with TRBJ1-5, with no clear D. The CDR3 sequence is 12 residues long. The CDR3 is CASSPDPQPRHF. Here the CDR3 DNA reads TGTGCCAGCAGCCCCGACCCCCAGCCCCGGCATTTT.

In this sample, this clonotype turned up many times. J is TRBJ2-7 and V is TRBV28; 10 bases fit TRBD2. The length of the CDR3 is 14 residues. Losses at the gene ends were 6 bases for V and 1 base for J; bases not matched to a gene: 3. Germline V gene data show CDR1 as MDHEN and CDR2 as SYDVKM. The CDR3 DNA is TGTGCCAGCAGCGTAGCGGGGGGATCCTACGAGCAGTACGTC. It codes for CASSVAGGSYEQYV.

This rearrangement joins TRBV12-5 to TRBJ2-6, with D possibly matching TRBD1 (6 bases). From germline, CDR1 is LGHNT and CDR2 FRNRAP. CDR3 length: 16 amino acids. With 6 bases removed from V and 0 bases from J, the gap between germline ends came to 12 bases. CDR3 in DNA: TGTGCTAGTGGCCCGGGACACAGCTCTGGGGCCAACGTCCTGACTTTC. Translating gives CASGPGHSSGANVLTF.

This clonotype was detected many times. This chain uses TRBV29-1 with TRBJ2-3; TRBD2 aligns across 9 bases. CDR3 length: 13 amino acids. V lost 4 bases and J lost 2; bases outside the gene matches: 1. Germline V gene sequence: CDR1 SQVTM, CDR2 ANQGSEA. The CDR3 reads CSVGLAVTDTQYF. Written as DNA, the CDR3 is TGCAGCGTTGGACTAGCGGTCACAGATACGCAGTATTTT.

This rearrangement joins TRBV20-1 to TRBJ1-1, with D possibly being TRBD1 (5 bases). The CDR3 length is 14 residues. Trimming removed 3 bases from V and 4 bases from J, with 15 bases in between. Germline V gene lookup returns CDR1 DFQATT and CDR2 SNEGSKA (reference sequence). The CDR3 is CSASDTGRGTEAFF. CDR3 DNA sequence: TGCAGTGCTAGTGATACAGGCCGGGGCACTGAAGCTTTCTTT.

The chain couples TRBV28 to TRBJ2-7; possibly TRBD1 for D (6 bases). Germline V gene data show CDR1 as MDHEN and CDR2 as SYDVKM. V was pared by 5 bases and J by 1 base, with 12 bases between. The CDR3 spans 14 residues. Here the CDR3 reads CASSIGGGSYEQYV. The DNA of the CDR3 is TGTGCCAGCAGTATTGGGGGCGGGTCCTACGAGCAGTACGTC.

The rearrangement uses TRBV20-1 and TRBJ1-5, with D tentatively TRBD1 (6 bases). The CDR3 loop spans 15 amino acids. Germline V gene sequence: CDR1 DFQATT, CDR2 SNEGSKA (reference sequence). V shed 6 bases and J shed 4 bases, with 19 bases lying between them. CDR3 residues: CSATPWGARNQPQHF. In DNA, the CDR3 is TGCAGTGCCACTCCCTGGGGGGCCAGGAATCAGCCCCAGCATTTT.

The sample holds many counts of this clonotype. The chain carries TRBV7-2 and TRBJ2-4; no definite D call. The CDR3 has 14 amino acids. The germline gives CDR1 SGHTA, CDR2 FQGNSA. V was clipped by 1 base and J by 7 bases, with 11 bases between them. Written as DNA, the CDR3 is TGTGCCAGCAGCTTAGAGCACCCGTGGAACATTCAGTACTTC. Its protein product is CASSLEHPWNIQYF.

This clonotype was picked up many times. The chain couples TRBV7-6 to TRBJ2-5; possibly TRBD1 or TRBD2 for D (5 bases each). The V and J ends lost 4 bases and 3 bases respectively, with 18 bases between them. The CDR3 loop spans 16 amino acids. The germline V gene encodes CDR1 SGHVS and CDR2 FNYEAQ. The CDR3 spells CASSSQGGFGKETQYF. CDR3 nucleotides: TGTGCCAGCAGCTCCCAGGGCGGGTTTGGAAAAGAGACCCAGTACTTC.

The chain links TRBV2 to TRBJ2-2; TRBD1 might be the D (6 bases). The CDR3 has 14 residues. Germline V gene data show CDR1 as SNHLY and CDR2 as FYNNEI. With 6 bases removed from V and 4 bases from J, the gap between germline ends came to 12 bases. This CDR3 is CASRRQVGTGELFF. Written as DNA, the CDR3 is TGTGCCAGCAGGCGACAGGTTGGCACCGGGGAGCTGTTTTTT.

This clonotype came up many times. V is TRBV5-1 and J is TRBJ2-3; weak D call: TRBD1 (6 bases). The CDR3 runs 14 residues. The germline gives CDR1 SGHRS, CDR2 YFSETQ. V gave up 4 bases and J gave up 4 bases, with 13 bases separating them. The CDR3 region has the DNA TGCGCCAGCAGCCCGACAGGTCTGGCAGATACGCAGTATTTT. This gives the protein CASSPTGLADTQYF.

Details on this clonotype: Being one base from a much bigger clone, this may be a read error. The V and J genes are TRBV7-2 and TRBJ2-2; possible D gene TRBD2, 6 bases. This CDR3 spans 18 amino acids. Trimming shortened V by 5 bases and J by 3 bases, and 22 bases separated the two germline ends. Germline CDR1 reads SGHTA; CDR2 reads FQGNSA. The DNA for the CDR3 is TGTGCCAGCAGCCAGCAGGGAGGAGGCCTAGGGGACACCGGGGAGCTGTTTTTT. It specifies CASSQQGGGLGDTGELFF. Full variable domain (rest looked up from reference TRBV7-2 and TRBJ2-2): GAGVSQSPSNKVTEKGKDVELRCDPISGHTALYWYRQSLGQGLEFLIYFQGNSAPDKSGLPSDRFSAERTGGSVSTLTIQRTQQEDSAVYLCASSQQGGGLGDTGELFFGEGSRLTVL.

This clonotype was observed many times. As DNA, the CDR3 is TGTGCCAGCAAGGCAGCCTCTGGGGCCAACGTCCTGACTTTC. Translated, it gives CASKAASGANVLTF. This sequence joins TRBV9 and TRBJ2-6, with D uncertain. CDR1 is SGDLS, CDR2 YYNGEE, per germline. The CDR3 length is 14 residues. Trimming cost V 6 bases and J 0 bases, with 7 bases left between them.

This chain uses TRBV7-3 with TRBJ2-7; possible D gene TRBD1, 5 bases. CDR3 size: 15 residues. V lost 2 bases to trimming and J lost 2 bases, with 13 bases between them. Germline V gives CDR1 SGHTA, CDR2 FQGTGA. In DNA, the CDR3 is TGTGCCAGCAGCTTAGAGGCAGGGCCCACCTACGAGCAGTACTTC. Its translation is CASSLEAGPTYEQYF.

This clonotype came up many times. The V and J genes are TRBV12-3 or TRBV12-4 and TRBJ2-1; 13 bases are a match to TRBD2. This CDR3 spans 14 amino acids. J gave up 7 bases and V 4 bases, and 1 base lay outside the gene matches. Written as DNA, the CDR3 is TGTGCCAGCAGTTGGGGACTAGCGGGGAATGAGCAGTTCTTC. This gives the protein CASSWGLAGNEQFF.

This clonotype was seen at least ten times. V is TRBV11-2 and J is TRBJ2-5; a possible D gene is TRBD1 (5 bases). The germline CDR1 and CDR2 sequences are SGHAT and FQNNGV. The CDR3 loop spans 15 amino acids. V was pared by 4 bases and J by 9 bases, with 21 bases between. The CDR3 spells CASSSTVGRVGSQYF. The CDR3 coding sequence is TGTGCCAGCAGCTCAACTGTGGGCAGGGTCGGGTCCCAGTACTTC.

This clonotype has at least ten counts. The chain employs TRBV11-2 and TRBJ1-2, with D unclear. V was clipped by 5 bases and J by 5 bases, with 18 bases between them. This CDR3 comprises 15 residues. Germline lookup yields CDR1 SGHAT and CDR2 FQNNGV. The CDR3 nucleotides read TGTGCCAGCAGCCCCAACCCCACGGACTATTATGGCTACACCTTC. Its protein is CASSPNPTDYYGYTF.